The 23 T cell receptor beta chains below were found in one sample sequenced in a study of T cells in Graves' hyperthyroidism and ophthalmopathy. RNA transcripts were the template for amplifying TCR beta CDR3 regions. An initial round of RT-PCR targeting the TCR CDR3 relied on the HTBI primer set. TCRdb ran MiXCR on the multiplex PCR reads and lists one entry per CDR3 protein. The repertoire includes about 720,000 distinct CDR3 sequences, around a sixth of them detected once, and approximately 15% sits in the top ten. The sample was blood. Receptor source: a woman aged 45 to 65 with Graves' hyperthyroidism that later progressed to Graves' ophthalmopathy.

This clonotype was counted only a few times. V is TRBV19 and J is TRBJ1-5, with D perhaps TRBD1 (6 bases). The V gene's germline CDR1 is LNHDA and CDR2 SQIVND (reference sequence). The CDR3 totals 14 residues. With 6 bases removed from V and 3 bases from J, the gap between germline ends came to 12 bases. In DNA, the CDR3 is TGTGCCAGTAGCAGGGACAACAACAATCAGCCCCAGCATTTT. Translation gives CASSRDNNNQPQHF. Filled out from reference TRBV19 and TRBJ1-5, the complete variable domain reads DGGITQSPKYLFRKEGQNVTLSCEQNLNHDAMYWYRQDPGQGLRLIYYSQIVNDFQKGDIAEGYSVSREKKESFPLTVTSAQKNPTAFYLCASSRDNNNQPQHFGDGTRLSIL.

This clonotype was observed a few times. This chain joins TRBV9 and TRBJ2-5; 12 bases are shared with TRBD2. The CDR3 totals 17 residues. V shed 0 bases and J 3 bases; nucleotides not matched to a gene: 6. The germline V gene encodes CDR1 SGDLS and CDR2 YYNGEE. CDR3 sequence (DNA): TGTGCCAGCAGCGTAGCTGTCGCTAGCGGGGGGGAAGAGACCCAGTACTTC. Encoded protein: CASSVAVASGGEETQYF.

In the case of this clonotype: The junction does not match germline at one end; this may be a read error. The CDR3 spells CASRLAGQSYGQYF. The CDR3 nucleotides are TGTGCCAGCAGGTTAGCCGGACAGAGCTACGGGCAGTACTTC. J is TRBJ2-7 and V is TRBV7-9, with D perhaps TRBD1 (6 bases). CDR3 length equals 14 residues. CDR1 is SEHNR and CDR2 is FQNEAQ in the germline V gene (reference sequence).

At least ten counts were recorded for this clonotype. The J gene is TRBJ1-5, the V gene TRBV27; weak D call: TRBD1 (5 bases). CDR1 MNHEY and CDR2 SMNVEV come from the germline V gene (reference sequence). This CDR3 is 14 amino acids long. V lost 4 bases and J lost 9, with 16 bases in between. Here the CDR3 reads CASSYDRHSMPQHF. As DNA, the CDR3 is TGTGCCAGCAGTTACGACAGACACAGTATGCCCCAGCATTTT.

The J gene is TRBJ1-1, the V gene TRBV11-1; D not resolved. The germline CDR1 and CDR2 sequences are SGHAT and FQDESV (reference sequence). Trimming took 1 base from V and 6 from J, leaving 9 bases between them. CDR3 length: 13 residues. The CDR3 bases are TGTGCCAGCAGCTTAGGGTTTGGATCTGAAGCTTTCTTT. Protein product: CASSLGFGSEAFF.

This clonotype was observed a handful of times. The chain links TRBV5-1 to TRBJ1-6; 7 bases match TRBD1. Germline V CDR1 and CDR2: SGHRS, YFSETQ. With 1 base clipped from V and 10 bases from J, the junction kept 8 bases outside the gene matches. The CDR3 is 15 residues long. CDR3 sequence: CASSLTTGPRSPLHF. CDR3 DNA: TGCGCCAGCAGCTTGACGACAGGGCCTCGGTCACCCCTCCACTTT.

This clonotype was picked up many times. J is TRBJ1-1 and V is TRBV20-1; D remains unclear. Between the trimmed V and J ends, which lost 5 bases and 4 bases, there was a span of 14 bases. From germline, CDR1 is DFQATT and CDR2 SNEGSKA (reference sequence). This CDR3 comprises 13 residues. The DNA of the CDR3 is TGCAGTGCTGTAGGAGGGATGGGCACTGAAGCTTTCTTT. Protein sequence: CSAVGGMGTEAFF.

The chain carries TRBV6-1 and TRBJ2-3, with 9 nucleotides matching TRBD1. Germline lookup yields CDR1 MNHNS and CDR2 SASEGT. The CDR3 contains 14 residues. V was clipped by 6 bases and J by 2 bases; unmatched bases: 3. CDR3 region: CASRRQGVTDTQYF. CDR3 DNA: TGTGCCAGCAGACGACAGGGGGTCACAGATACGCAGTATTTT.

This clonotype showed up just a few times. The chain has TRBV5-1 and TRBJ1-2, with a weak D call TRBD1 (5 bases). With 3 bases removed from V and 7 bases from J, the gap between germline ends came to 22 bases. There are 16 residues in the CDR3. Germline CDR1 SGHRS, CDR2 YFSETQ. This chain's CDR3 is CASSYTQSVGVTGYTF. The CDR3, as DNA: TGCGCCAGCAGCTACACCCAGAGCGTGGGGGTTACTGGCTACACCTTC.

This clonotype was observed many times. The genes are TRBV12-3 or TRBV12-4 and TRBJ2-3; no definite D call. Trimming took 3 bases from V and 4 from J, leaving 8 bases between them. The CDR3 contains 13 residues. The CDR3 here is CASSFGQADTQYF. CDR3 coding DNA: TGTGCCAGCAGTTTTGGGCAGGCAGATACGCAGTATTTT.

In DNA, the CDR3 is TGTGCCAGTAGTCCAACGGTGGGCGGAAGCACTGAAGCTTTCTTT. Translation: CASSPTVGGSTEAFF. V gene TRBV19 combines with J gene TRBJ1-1; unclear D gene. Trimming pared 5 bases from V and 4 bases from J, leaving 17 bases between. The CDR3 contains 15 residues. CDR1 and CDR2 (germline): LNHDA, SQIVND (reference sequence).

The V and J genes are TRBV9 and TRBJ2-3; D is unresolved. Germline loops: CDR1 SGDLS, CDR2 YYNGEE. The germline V and J ends were trimmed by 5 bases and 5 bases, with 6 bases remaining between them. The length of the CDR3 is 11 residues. The CDR3 here is CASSTGDTQYF. DNA of the CDR3: TGTGCCAGCAGTACCGGAGATACGCAGTATTTT.

The chain links TRBV7-2 to TRBJ2-7, with 7 bases identical to TRBD2. This CDR3 region has 15 residues. The V gene's germline CDR1 is SGHTA and CDR2 FQGNSA. J was trimmed by 3 bases and V by 3 bases; bases with no gene match: 8. CDR3 sequence reads: CASSFDLTGGYEQYF. In nucleotides, the CDR3 is TGTGCCAGCAGCTTCGATCTGACGGGGGGCTACGAGCAGTACTTC.

This clonotype was seen many times. The chain is built from TRBV12-3 or TRBV12-4 and TRBJ1-4; 8 bases map to TRBD1. The V segment lost 3 bases and the J segment 8 bases; nucleotides outside the gene matches: 14. The CDR3 runs 17 residues. The CDR3 region is CASSFKDREGIDEKLFF. The CDR3 nucleotides are TGTGCCAGCAGTTTTAAGGACAGGGAGGGTATCGACGAAAAACTGTTTTTT.

Ten or more counts support this clonotype. The rearrangement joins TRBV12-3 or TRBV12-4 to TRBJ1-2; tentatively, D is TRBD1 (6 bases). V was pared by 5 bases and J by 4 bases, with 14 bases between. There are 14 residues in the CDR3. CDR3 amino acids: CASSGDRYRYGYTF. As DNA, the CDR3 is TGTGCCAGCAGTGGAGACAGGTATCGCTATGGCTACACCTTC.

The chain is built from TRBV12-3 or TRBV12-4 and TRBJ1-1, with D possibly TRBD1 on 5 matching bases. The CDR3 runs to 12 residues. Trimming stripped 3 bases from V and 8 bases from J, with 10 bases between. CDR3 bases: TGTGCCAGCAGTTTCGGACGGGACGAAGCTTTCTTT. Protein: CASSFGRDEAFF.

This clonotype occurred a few times. J is TRBJ1-3 and V is TRBV6-2 or TRBV6-3; no definite D call. This CDR3 is built from 18 residues. Trimming took 2 bases from V and 0 from J, leaving 17 bases between them. Germline V gives CDR1 MNHEY, CDR2 SVGEGT. The CDR3 sequence: CASSYEEGHDSSGNTIYF. CDR3 nucleotide sequence: TGTGCCAGCAGTTACGAGGAGGGTCACGATTCCTCTGGAAACACCATATATTTT.

V is TRBV20-1 and J is TRBJ2-2; 9 bases line up with TRBD2. The germline V gene encodes CDR1 DFQATT and CDR2 SNEGSKA (reference sequence). V shed 0 bases, J shed 4 bases, and the junction held 6 bases outside the gene matches. CDR3 size: 16 residues. This CDR3 reads CSARDTLAGITGELFF. In nucleotides, the CDR3 is TGCAGTGCTAGAGATACCCTAGCGGGGATCACCGGGGAGCTGTTTTTT.

The chain joins TRBV6-1 to TRBJ1-5; D is undetermined. This CDR3 is built from 14 residues. Germline-derived CDR1 and CDR2 are MNHNS and SASEGT. V was clipped by 5 bases and J by 5 bases, with 13 bases between them. CDR3 bases: TGTGCCAGCAGTCCAACCGGGCATGATCAGCCCCAGCATTTT. Its protein product is CASSPTGHDQPQHF.

The chain uses TRBV20-1 and TRBJ2-7, with TRBD1 matching over 7 bases. V shed 3 bases, J shed 1 base, and the junction held 3 bases outside the gene matches. CDR3 size: 13 residues. Germline V CDR1 and CDR2: DFQATT, SNEGSKA (reference sequence). CDR3 sequence (DNA): TGCAGTGCTAGTACAGGGGCTTCCTACGAGCAGTACTTC. This translates into CSASTGASYEQYF.

A few counts support this clonotype. V gene TRBV2 combines with J gene TRBJ2-3; D gene unclear. The length of the CDR3 is 14 residues. Deletions cut 2 bases from V and 1 base from J, with 7 bases between. The germline V gene encodes CDR1 SNHLY and CDR2 FYNNEI. CDR3 bases: TGTGCCAGCAGTGAAATGTGGGGCACAGATACGCAGTATTTT. Its translation: CASSEMWGTDTQYF.

At least ten counts were recorded for this clonotype. The chain has TRBV6-2 or TRBV6-3 and TRBJ2-1; D not resolved. From germline, CDR1 is MNHEY and CDR2 SVGEGT. The germline V and J ends were trimmed by 7 bases and 8 bases, with 18 bases remaining between them. The CDR3 has 14 amino acids. The CDR3, as DNA: TGTGCCAGCACCCCACTACGAGCGCACCATGAGCAGTTCTTC. It specifies CASTPLRAHHEQFF.

This clonotype was detected many times. The rearrangement links TRBV3-1 to TRBJ2-7; D is unclear. Trimming took off 4 bases at V and 0 bases at J, with 4 bases between the two ends. Germline CDR1 LGHDT, CDR2 YNNKEL (reference sequence). The CDR3 contains 12 residues. The CDR3, as DNA: TGTGCCAGCAGCCGACACTCCTACGAGCAGTACTTC. Translation gives CASSRHSYEQYF.